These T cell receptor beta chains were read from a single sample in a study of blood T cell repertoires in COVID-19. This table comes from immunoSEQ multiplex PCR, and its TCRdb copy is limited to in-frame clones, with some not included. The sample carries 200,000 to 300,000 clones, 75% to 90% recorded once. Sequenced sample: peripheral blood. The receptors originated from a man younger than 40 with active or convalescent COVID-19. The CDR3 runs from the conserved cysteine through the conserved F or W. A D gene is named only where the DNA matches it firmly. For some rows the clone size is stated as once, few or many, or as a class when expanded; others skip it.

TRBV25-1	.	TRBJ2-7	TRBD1	CASSEVRQGYEQYF	TGTGCCAGCAGTGAAGTGAGACAGGGCTACGAGCAGTACTTC
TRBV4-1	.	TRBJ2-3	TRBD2	CASGGTSGGKVDTQYF	TGCGCCAGCGGGGGGACTAGCGGGGGGAAGGTAGATACGCAGTATTTT
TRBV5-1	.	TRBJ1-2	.	CASSLGQRANYGYTF	TGCGCCAGCAGCTTAGGACAGAGAGCTAACTATGGCTACACCTTC
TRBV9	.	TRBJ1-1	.	CASSVERDKARGTEAFF	TGTGCCAGCAGCGTAGAGAGGGACAAGGCGCGTGGCACTGAAGCTTTCTTT
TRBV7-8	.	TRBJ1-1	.	CASSLRRLMNTEAFF	TGTGCCAGCAGCTTAAGGCGGCTCATGAACACTGAAGCTTTCTTT
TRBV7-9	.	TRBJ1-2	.	CASSVGEGGYTF	TGTGCCAGCAGCGTAGGAGAGGGAGGCTACACCTTC
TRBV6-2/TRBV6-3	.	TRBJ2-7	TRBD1	CASSLNRDRGLSSYEQYF	TGTGCCAGCAGTTTGAACCGGGACAGGGGGCTTTCGTCCTACGAGCAGTACTTC
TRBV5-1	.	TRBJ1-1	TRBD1	CASSLAEGADTEAFF	TGCGCCAGCAGCTTGGCCGAGGGGGCTGACACTGAAGCTTTCTTT
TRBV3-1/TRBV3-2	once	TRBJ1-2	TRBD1	CASSPRGTVYGYTF	TGTGCCAGCAGCCCTCGAGGGACAGTCTATGGCTACACCTTC
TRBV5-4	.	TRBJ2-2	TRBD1	CASSSPDQGADTGELFF	TGTGCCAGCAGCTCTCCCGACCAGGGGGCTGACACCGGGGAGCTGTTTTTT
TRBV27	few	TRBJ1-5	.	CASSLTVYSNQPQHF	TGTGCCAGCAGTTTAACAGTTTATAGCAATCAGCCCCAGCATTTT
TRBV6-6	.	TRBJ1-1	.	CASSYGGQLTEAFF	TGTGCCAGCAGTTACGGTGGACAGTTGACCGAAGCTTTCTTT
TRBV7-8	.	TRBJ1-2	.	CASSLGTEYGYTF	TGTGCCAGCAGCTTAGGGACAGAATATGGCTACACCTTC
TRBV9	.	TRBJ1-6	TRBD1	CASSGGQSMNSPLHF	TGTGCCAGCAGCGGGGGACAGAGCATGAATTCACCCCTCCACTTT
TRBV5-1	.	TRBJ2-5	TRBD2	CASSSLAGQETQYF	TGCGCCAGCAGCTCCCTAGCGGGGCAAGAGACCCAGTACTTC
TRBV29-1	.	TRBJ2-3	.	CSVRLVVGDTQYF	TGCAGCGTGAGACTAGTAGTTGGAGATACGCAGTATTTT
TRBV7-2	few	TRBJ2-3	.	CASSPPGRSTDTQYF	TGTGCCAGCAGCCCGCCGGGTCGGAGCACAGATACGCAGTATTTT
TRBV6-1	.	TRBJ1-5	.	CASSEQNSNQPQHF	TGTGCCAGCAGTGAGCAGAATAGCAATCAGCCCCAGCATTTT
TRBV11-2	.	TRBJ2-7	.	CASSLEAGPAYEQYF	TGTGCCAGCAGCTTAGAGGCGGGCCCTGCCTACGAGCAGTACTTC
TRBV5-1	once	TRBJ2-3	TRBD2	CASTKDSGGITDTQYF	TGCGCCAGCACCAAGGACAGCGGGGGGATCACAGATACGCAGTATTTT
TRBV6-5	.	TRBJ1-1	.	CASSRQLADTEAFF	TGTGCCAGCAGTAGACAGCTGGCGGACACTGAAGCTTTCTTT
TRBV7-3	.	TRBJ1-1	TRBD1	CASSLTGTDNTEAFF	TGTGCCAGCAGCTTAACTGGGACAGATAACACTGAAGCTTTCTTT